What follows is one TCR beta chain and its context. Its binding antigen is unknown. Base qualities were left out, and no much larger clone turns up one base away. The CDR3 covers 15 residues, taking in both the cysteine and the phenylalanine. The kept DNA is CDR3 alone, 45 bases in frame from the first base. Trimming costs V 3 bases and J 3 bases, and their ends lie 14 bases apart. The CDR1 and CDR2 encoded by the germline V gene are SGHTS and YDEGEE. The entry originates in a study of T cell changes during pregnancy in multiple sclerosis (dated by TCRdb to between 2019 and 2020). The study in broad terms: In women with multiple sclerosis, the researchers looked at how the T cell repertoire shifted as pregnancy progressed.

Library preparation employed the immunoSEQ multiplex PCR assay. TCRdb's version of the immuneACCESS table is confined to in-frame rearrangements and falls short of the full clone set. An unresolved V gene accounts for under half of the shortfall where checked; the remainder is of unknown origin. This sample has 70,000 to 75,000 clones in its table, and approximately 92% of those were observed once. Of the sample, approximately 2.4% is held by the ten largest clones. This receptor was obtained from a female donor with multiple sclerosis, enrolled in a pregnancy study. Sample: peripheral blood, taken before pregnancy. Recombination connected TRBV5-8 to TRBJ2-3; a tentative D call is TRBD1 (6 bases match). The DNA sequence is as follows: TGTGCCAGCAGCTCCACAGGGATTGGAACAGATACGCAGTATTTT. It is translated as CASSSTGIGTDTQYF.